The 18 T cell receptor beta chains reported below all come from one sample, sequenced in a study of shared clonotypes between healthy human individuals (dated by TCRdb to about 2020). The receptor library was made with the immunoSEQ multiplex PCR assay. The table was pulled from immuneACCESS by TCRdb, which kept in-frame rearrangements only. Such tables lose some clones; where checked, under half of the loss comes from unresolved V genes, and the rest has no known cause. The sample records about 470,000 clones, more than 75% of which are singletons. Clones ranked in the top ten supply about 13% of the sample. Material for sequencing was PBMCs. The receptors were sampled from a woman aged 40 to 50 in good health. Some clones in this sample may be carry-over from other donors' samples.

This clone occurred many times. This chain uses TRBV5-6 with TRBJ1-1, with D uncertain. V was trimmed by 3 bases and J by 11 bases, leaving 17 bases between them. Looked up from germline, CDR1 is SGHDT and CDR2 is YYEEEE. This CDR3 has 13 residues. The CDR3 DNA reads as TGTGCCAGCAGCTCGATCCTACTGAGCAATGCTTTCTTT. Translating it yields CASSSILLSNAFF.

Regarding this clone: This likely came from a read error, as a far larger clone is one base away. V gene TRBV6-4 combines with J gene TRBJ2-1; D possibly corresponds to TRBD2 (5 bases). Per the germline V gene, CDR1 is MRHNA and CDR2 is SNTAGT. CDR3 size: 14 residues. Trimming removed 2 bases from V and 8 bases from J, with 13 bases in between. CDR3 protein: CASSDGYEEDEQFF. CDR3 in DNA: TGTGCCAGCAGTGACGGCTACGAGGAGGATGAGCAGTTCTTC.

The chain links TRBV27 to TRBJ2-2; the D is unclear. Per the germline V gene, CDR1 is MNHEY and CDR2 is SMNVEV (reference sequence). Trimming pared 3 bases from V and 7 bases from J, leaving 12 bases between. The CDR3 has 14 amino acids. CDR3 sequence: CASSLAQTNGELFF. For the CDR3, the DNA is TGTGCCAGCAGTTTGGCACAGACCAACGGGGAGCTGTTTTTT.

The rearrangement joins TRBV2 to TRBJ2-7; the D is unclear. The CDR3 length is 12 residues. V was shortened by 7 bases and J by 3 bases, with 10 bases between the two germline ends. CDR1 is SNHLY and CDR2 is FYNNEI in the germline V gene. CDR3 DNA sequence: TGTGCCAGCACCGCGACCGTCTACGAGCAGTACTTC. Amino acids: CASTATVYEQYF.

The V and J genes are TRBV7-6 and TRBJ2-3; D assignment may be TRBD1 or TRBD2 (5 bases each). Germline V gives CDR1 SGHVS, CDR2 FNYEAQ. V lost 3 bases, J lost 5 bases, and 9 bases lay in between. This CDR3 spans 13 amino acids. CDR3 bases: TGTGCCAGCAGCTTCCGGGGCCAAGATACGCAGTATTTT. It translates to CASSFRGQDTQYF.

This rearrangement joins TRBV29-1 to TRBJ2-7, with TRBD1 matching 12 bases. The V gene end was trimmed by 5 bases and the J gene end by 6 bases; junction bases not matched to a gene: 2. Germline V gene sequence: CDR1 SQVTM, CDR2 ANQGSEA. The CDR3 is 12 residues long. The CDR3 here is CSVRGQGAEQYF. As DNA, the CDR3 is TGCAGCGTTAGGGGACAGGGGGCCGAGCAGTACTTC.

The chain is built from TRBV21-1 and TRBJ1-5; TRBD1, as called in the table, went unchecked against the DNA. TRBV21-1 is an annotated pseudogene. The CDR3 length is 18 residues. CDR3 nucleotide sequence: TGTGCCAGCAGCGGACTGAACAGGGGGCTCAATAGCAATCAGCCCCAGCATTTT. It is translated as CASSGLNRGLNSNQPQHF.

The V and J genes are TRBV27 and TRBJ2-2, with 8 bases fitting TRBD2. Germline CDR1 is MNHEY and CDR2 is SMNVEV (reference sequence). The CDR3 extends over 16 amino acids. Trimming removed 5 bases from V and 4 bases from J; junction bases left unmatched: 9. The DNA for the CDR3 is TGTGCCAGCAGTCCTGGAACTAGCGGATTCACCGGGGAGCTGTTTTTT. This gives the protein CASSPGTSGFTGELFF.

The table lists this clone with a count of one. The CDR3 loop reads CASSSGTGDTGELFF. As DNA, the CDR3 is TGTGCCAGCAGCTCTGGGACAGGGGACACCGGGGAGCTGTTTTTT. The V and J genes are TRBV7-8 and TRBJ2-2, with 10 bases matching TRBD1. V lost 4 bases, J lost 3 bases, and 2 bases stayed unmatched. The germline V gene has CDR1 SGHVS and CDR2 FQNEAQ. This CDR3 is built from 15 residues.

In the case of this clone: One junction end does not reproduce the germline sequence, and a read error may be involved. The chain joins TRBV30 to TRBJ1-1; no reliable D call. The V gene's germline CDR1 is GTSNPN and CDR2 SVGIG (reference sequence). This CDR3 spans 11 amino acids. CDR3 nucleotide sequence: TGTGCCTGGGCAGATAACACTAAAGCTTTCTTT. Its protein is CAWADNTKAFF.

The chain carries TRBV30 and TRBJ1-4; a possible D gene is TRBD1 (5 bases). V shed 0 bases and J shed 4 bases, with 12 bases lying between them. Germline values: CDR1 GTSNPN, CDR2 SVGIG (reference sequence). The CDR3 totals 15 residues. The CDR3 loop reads CAWSVGAQGNEKLFF. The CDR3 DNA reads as TGTGCCTGGAGTGTGGGCGCCCAGGGTAATGAAAAACTGTTTTTT.

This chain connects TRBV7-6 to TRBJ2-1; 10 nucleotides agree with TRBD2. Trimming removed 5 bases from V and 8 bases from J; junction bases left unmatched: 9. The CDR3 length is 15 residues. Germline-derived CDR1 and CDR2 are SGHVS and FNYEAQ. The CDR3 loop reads CASSRLAGEGHEQFF. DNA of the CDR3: TGTGCCAGCAGCCGTCTAGCGGGAGAGGGGCATGAGCAGTTCTTC.

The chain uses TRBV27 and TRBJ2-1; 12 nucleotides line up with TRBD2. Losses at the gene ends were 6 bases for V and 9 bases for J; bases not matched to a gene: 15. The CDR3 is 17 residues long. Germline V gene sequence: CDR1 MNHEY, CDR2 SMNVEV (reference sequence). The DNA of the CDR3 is TGTGCCAGCAGAGCCGGGACAGCGGGACTAGCGGGCATTGAGCAGTTCTTC. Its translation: CASRAGTAGLAGIEQFF.

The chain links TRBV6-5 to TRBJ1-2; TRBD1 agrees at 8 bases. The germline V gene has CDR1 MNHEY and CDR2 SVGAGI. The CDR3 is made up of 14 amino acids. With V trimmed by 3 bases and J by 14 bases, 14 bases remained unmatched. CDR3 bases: TGTGCCAGCAGTTATGGGGCAGGGGGCGGATCGGAGACCTTC. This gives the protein CASSYGAGGGSETF.

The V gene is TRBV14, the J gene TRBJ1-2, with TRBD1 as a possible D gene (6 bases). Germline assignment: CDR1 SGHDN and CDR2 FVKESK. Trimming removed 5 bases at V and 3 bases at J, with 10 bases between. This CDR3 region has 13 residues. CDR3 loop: CASSAQGYYGYTF. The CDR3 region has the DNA TGTGCCAGCAGCGCACAGGGCTACTATGGCTACACCTTC. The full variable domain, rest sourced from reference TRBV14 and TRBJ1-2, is EAGVTQFPSHSVIEKGQTVTLRCDPISGHDNLYWYRRVMGKEIKFLLHFVKESKQDESGMPNNRFLAERTGGTYSTLKVQPAELEDSGVYFCASSAQGYYGYTFGSGTRLTVV.

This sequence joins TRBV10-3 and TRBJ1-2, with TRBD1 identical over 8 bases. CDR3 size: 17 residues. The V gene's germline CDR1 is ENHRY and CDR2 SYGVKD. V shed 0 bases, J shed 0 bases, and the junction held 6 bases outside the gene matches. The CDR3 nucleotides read TGTGCCATCAGTGAGTCGCCAGGGGGCGATACTAACTATGGCTACACCTTC. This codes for CAISESPGGDTNYGYTF.

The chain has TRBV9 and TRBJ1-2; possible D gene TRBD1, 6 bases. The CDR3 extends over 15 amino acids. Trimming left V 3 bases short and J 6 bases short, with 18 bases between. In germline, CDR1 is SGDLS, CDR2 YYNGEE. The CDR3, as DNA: TGTGCCAGCAGCGCCAATCCACAGGGAACCCATGGCTACACCTTC. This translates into CASSANPQGTHGYTF. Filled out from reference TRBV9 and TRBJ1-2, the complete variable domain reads DSGVTQTPKHLITATGQRVTLRCSPRSGDLSVYWYQQSLDQGLQFLIQYYNGEERAKGNILERFSAQQFPDLHSELNLSSLELGDSALYFCASSANPQGTHGYTFGSGTRLTVV.

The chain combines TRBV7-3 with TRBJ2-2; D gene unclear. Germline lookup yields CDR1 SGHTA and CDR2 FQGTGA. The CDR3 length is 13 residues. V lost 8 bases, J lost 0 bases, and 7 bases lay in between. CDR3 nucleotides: TGTGCCAGCTCCACAGCGAACACCGGGGAGCTGTTTTTT. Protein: CASSTANTGELFF.